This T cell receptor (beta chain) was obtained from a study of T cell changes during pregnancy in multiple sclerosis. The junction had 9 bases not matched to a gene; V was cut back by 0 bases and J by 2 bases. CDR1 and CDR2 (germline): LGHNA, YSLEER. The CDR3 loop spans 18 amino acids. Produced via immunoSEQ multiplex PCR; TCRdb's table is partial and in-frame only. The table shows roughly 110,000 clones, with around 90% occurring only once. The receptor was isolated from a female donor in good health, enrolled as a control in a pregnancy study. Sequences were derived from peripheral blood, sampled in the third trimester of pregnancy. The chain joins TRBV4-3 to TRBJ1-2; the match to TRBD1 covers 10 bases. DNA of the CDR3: TGCGCCAGCAGCCAAGATAGGACAGGGGGACTCGCCAACTATGGCTACACCTTC. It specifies CASSQDRTGGLANYGYTF.